The text below deals with one T cell receptor beta chain. As yet, its antigen is unknown. TCRdb analysed the reads with MiXCR anew, one entry per CDR3 protein. The sample yields about 830,000 distinct CDR3 sequences, approximately 32% seen once. Deletions cut 3 bases from V and 2 bases from J, with 20 bases between. This CDR3 has 19 residues. Germline values: CDR1 KGHSH, CDR2 LQKENI. This sample is part of a study of T cell repertoires in cytomegalovirus infection. The study, taken as a whole, reports: Adding up the frequency of public TCR beta families identified people who carried CMV plus the relevant HLA.

This sequence joins TRBV18 and TRBJ2-6; D gene uncertain. The sequencing here drew on cultured CD8+ T cells from PBMCs, taken from culture after CMV antigen stimulation. This sequence was found in a human donor in good health (CMV status not recorded). Some clones in this sample may be carry-over from other donors' samples. CDR3 sequence (DNA): TGTGCCAGCTCACCTCTCATGGTGGGCGATATGGCTGGGGCCAACGTCCTGACTTTC. Its translation is CASSPLMVGDMAGANVLTF.